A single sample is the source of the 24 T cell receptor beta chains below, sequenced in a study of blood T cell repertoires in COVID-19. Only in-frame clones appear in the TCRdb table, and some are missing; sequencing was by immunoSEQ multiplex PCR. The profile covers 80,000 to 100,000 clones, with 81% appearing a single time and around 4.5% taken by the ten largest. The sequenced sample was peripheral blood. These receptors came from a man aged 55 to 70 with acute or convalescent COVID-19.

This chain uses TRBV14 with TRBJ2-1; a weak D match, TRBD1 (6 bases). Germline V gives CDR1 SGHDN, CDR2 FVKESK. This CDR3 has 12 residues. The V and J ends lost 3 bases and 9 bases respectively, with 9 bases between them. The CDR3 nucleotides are TGTGCCAGCAGCCAGCAGGGGCTTGAGCAGTTCTTC. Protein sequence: CASSQQGLEQFF.

The CDR3 sequence: CASISTTGSYEQYF. The CDR3 DNA reads TGTGCCAGCATTTCCACGACAGGGTCCTACGAGCAGTACTTC. The chain has TRBV5-6 and TRBJ2-7; TRBD1 agrees at 7 bases. From germline, CDR1 is SGHDT and CDR2 YYEEEE. J lost 1 base, V lost 6 bases, and 7 bases had no gene match. The CDR3 spans 14 residues.

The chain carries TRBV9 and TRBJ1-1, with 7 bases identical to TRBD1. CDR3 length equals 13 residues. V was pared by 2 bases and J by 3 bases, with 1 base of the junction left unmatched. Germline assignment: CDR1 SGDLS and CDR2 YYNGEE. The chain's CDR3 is CASSVGQDTEAFF. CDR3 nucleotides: TGTGCCAGCAGCGTCGGACAGGACACTGAAGCTTTCTTT.

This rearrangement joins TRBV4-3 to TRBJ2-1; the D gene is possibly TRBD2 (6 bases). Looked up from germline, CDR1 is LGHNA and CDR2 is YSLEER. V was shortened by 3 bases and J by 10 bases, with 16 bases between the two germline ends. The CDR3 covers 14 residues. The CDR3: CASSQDGRTREQFF. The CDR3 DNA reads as TGCGCCAGCAGCCAGGATGGGAGGACAAGGGAGCAGTTCTTC.

This CDR3 is CASTRSGGAANEQFF. CDR3 in DNA: TGTGCCAGCACTAGGAGCGGGGGGGCCGCCAATGAGCAGTTCTTC. This chain uses TRBV2 with TRBJ2-1; 10 positions agree with TRBD2. The CDR3 is 15 amino acids. The V and J ends lost 7 bases and 6 bases, in that order; junction bases with no gene match: 9. CDR1 and CDR2 from the germline V gene are SNHLY and FYNNEI.

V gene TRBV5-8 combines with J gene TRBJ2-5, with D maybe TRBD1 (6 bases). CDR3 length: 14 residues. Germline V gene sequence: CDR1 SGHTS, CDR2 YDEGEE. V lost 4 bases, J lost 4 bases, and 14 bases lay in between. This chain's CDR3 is CASSILQGPETQYF. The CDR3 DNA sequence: TGTGCCAGCAGCATCCTACAGGGCCCAGAGACCCAGTACTTC.

The CDR3 DNA reads TGTGCCAGCAGCTCCTTTCCGAACACTGAAGCTTTCTTT. Translated: CASSSFPNTEAFF. The chain links TRBV11-2 to TRBJ1-1; D ambiguous. The CDR3 totals 13 residues. V was cut by 4 bases and J by 1 base, with 7 bases left in between. Germline V CDR1 and CDR2: SGHAT, FQNNGV.

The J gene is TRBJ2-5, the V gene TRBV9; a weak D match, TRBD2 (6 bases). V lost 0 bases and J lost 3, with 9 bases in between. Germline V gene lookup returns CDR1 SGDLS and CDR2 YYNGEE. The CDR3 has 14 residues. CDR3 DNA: TGTGCCAGCAGCGTAGATGGGGGGAAAGAGACCCAGTACTTC. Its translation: CASSVDGGKETQYF.

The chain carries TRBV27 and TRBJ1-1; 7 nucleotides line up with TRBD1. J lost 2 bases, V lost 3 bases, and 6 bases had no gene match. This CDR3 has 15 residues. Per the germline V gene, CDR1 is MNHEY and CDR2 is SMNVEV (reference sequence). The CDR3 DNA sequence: TGTGCCAGCAGTTTGGCGAGGACAGGTAACACTGAAGCTTTCTTT. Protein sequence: CASSLARTGNTEAFF.

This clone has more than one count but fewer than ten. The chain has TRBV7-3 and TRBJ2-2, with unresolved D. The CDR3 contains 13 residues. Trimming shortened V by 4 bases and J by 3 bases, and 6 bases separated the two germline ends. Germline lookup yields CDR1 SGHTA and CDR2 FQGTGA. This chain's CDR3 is CASSSRDTGELFF. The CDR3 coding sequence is TGTGCCAGCAGCTCAAGAGACACCGGGGAGCTGTTTTTT.

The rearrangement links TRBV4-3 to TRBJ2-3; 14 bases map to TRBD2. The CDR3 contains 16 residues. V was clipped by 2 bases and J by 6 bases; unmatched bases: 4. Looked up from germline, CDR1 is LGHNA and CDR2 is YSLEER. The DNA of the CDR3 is TGCGCCAGCAGCCAACGACTAGCGGGGGGGCAGGATACGCAGTATTTT. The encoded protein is CASSQRLAGGQDTQYF.

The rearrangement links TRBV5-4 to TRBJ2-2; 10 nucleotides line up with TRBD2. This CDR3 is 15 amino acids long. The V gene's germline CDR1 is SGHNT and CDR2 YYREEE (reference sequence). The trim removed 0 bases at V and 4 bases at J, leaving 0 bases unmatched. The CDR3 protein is CASSLASGGTGELFF. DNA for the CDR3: TGTGCCAGCAGCTTGGCTAGCGGGGGCACCGGGGAGCTGTTTTTT.

This CDR3 reads CASSTTGGSNQPQHF. CDR3 coding DNA: TGTGCCAGCAGTACGACAGGGGGGAGCAATCAGCCCCAGCATTTT. The V and J genes are TRBV2 and TRBJ1-5; 9 positions match TRBD1. This CDR3 contains 15 residues. The V gene end was trimmed by 5 bases and the J gene end by 1 base; junction bases not matched to a gene: 3. Germline V gene data show CDR1 as SNHLY and CDR2 as FYNNEI.

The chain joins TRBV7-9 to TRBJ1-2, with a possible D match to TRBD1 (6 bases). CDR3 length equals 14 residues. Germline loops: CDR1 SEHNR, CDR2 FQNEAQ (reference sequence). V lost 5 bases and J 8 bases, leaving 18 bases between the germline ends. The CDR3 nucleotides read TGTGCCAGCAGCGCCGACCGGGACATAGGGGGCTACACCTTC. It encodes CASSADRDIGGYTF. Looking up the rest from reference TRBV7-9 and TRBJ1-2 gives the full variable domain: DTGVSQNPRHKITKRGQNVTFRCDPISEHNRLYWYRQTLGQGPEFLTYFQNEAQLEKSRLLSDRFSAERPKGSFSTLEIQRTEQGDSAMYLCASSADRDIGGYTFGSGTRLTVV.

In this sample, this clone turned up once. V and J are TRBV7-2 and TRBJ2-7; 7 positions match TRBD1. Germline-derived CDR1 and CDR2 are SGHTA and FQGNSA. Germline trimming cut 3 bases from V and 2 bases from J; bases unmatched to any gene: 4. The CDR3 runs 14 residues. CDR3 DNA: TGTGCCAGCAGCTTTGGGGACAGCACCTACGAGCAGTACTTC. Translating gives CASSFGDSTYEQYF. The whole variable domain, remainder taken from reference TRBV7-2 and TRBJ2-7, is GAGVSQSPSNKVTEKGKDVELRCDPISGHTALYWYRQSLGQGLEFLIYFQGNSAPDKSGLPSDRFSAERTGGSVSTLTIQRTQQEDSAVYLCASSFGDSTYEQYFGPGTRLTVT.

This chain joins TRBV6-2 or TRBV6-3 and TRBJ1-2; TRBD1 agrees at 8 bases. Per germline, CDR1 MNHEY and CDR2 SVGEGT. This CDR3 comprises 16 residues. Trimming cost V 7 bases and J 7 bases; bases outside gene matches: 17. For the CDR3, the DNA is TGTGCCAGCACCCCCTTATCGACAGGGGTAATTCGTGGCTACACCTTC. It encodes CASTPLSTGVIRGYTF.

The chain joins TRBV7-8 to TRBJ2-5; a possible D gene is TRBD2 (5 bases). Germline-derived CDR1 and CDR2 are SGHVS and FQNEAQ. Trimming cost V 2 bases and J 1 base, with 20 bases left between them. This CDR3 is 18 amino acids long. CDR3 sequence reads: CASSLLGLEDTRQETQYF. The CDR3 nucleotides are TGTGCCAGCAGCTTATTGGGGTTGGAGGATACGCGCCAAGAGACCCAGTACTTC.

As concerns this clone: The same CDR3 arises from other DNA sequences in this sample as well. As DNA, the CDR3 is TGTGCCAGCAGCTTGGGCGGCTCGGGGAACACTGAAGCTTTCTTT. This codes for CASSLGGSGNTEAFF. The chain carries TRBV5-4 and TRBJ1-1; unclear D gene. Per germline, CDR1 SGHNT and CDR2 YYREEE (reference sequence). V was cut by 0 bases and J by 1 base, with 10 bases left in between. This CDR3 has 15 amino acids.

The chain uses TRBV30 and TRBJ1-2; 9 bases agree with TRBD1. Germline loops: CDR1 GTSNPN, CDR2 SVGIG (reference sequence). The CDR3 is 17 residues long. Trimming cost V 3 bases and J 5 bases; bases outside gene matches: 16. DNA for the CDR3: TGTGCCTGGAGCAACATACAGGGGGCGAGAAGAAAATATGGCTACACCTTC. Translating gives CAWSNIQGARRKYGYTF.

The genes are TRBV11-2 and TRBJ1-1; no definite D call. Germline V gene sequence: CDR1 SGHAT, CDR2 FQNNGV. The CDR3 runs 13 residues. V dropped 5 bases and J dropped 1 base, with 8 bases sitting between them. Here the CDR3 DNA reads TGTGCCAGCAGCATGAACAGGAACACTGAAGCTTTCTTT. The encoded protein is CASSMNRNTEAFF. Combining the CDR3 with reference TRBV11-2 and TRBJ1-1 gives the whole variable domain EAGVAQSPRYKIIEKRQSVAFWCNPISGHATLYWYQQILGQGPKLLIQFQNNGVVDDSQLPKDRFSAERLKGVDSTLKIQPAKLEDSAVYLCASSMNRNTEAFFGQGTRLTVV.

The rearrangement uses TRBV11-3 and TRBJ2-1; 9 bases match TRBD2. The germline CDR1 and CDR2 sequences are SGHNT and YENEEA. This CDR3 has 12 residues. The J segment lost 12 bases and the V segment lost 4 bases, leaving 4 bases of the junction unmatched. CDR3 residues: CASSSALAGQFF. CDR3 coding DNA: TGTGCCAGCAGCTCCGCACTAGCGGGGCAGTTCTTC. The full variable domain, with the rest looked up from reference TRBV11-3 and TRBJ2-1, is EAGVVQSPRYKIIEKKQPVAFWCNPISGHNTLYWYLQNLGQGPELLIRYENEEAVDDSQLPKDRFSAERLKGVDSTLKIQPAELGDSAVYLCASSSALAGQFFGPGTRLTVL.

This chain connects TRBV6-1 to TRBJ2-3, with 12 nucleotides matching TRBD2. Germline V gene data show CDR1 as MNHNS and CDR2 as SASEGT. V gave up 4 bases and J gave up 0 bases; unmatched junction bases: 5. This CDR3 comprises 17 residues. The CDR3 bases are TGTGCCAGCAGTGTAGTAGGGACTAGCGGGAGCACAGATACGCAGTATTTT. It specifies CASSVVGTSGSTDTQYF.

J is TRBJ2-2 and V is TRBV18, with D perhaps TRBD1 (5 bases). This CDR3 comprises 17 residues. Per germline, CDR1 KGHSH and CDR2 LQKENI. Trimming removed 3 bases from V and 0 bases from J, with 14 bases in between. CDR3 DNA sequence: TGTGCCAGCTCACCGACAGTCCCTACTTCGAACACCGGGGAGCTGTTTTTT. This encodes CASSPTVPTSNTGELFF.

CDR3 sequence: CASSETAGALNEQFF. The CDR3 DNA follows: TGCGCCAGCAGTGAGACGGCTGGAGCCCTCAATGAGCAGTTCTTC. The rearrangement joins TRBV10-1 to TRBJ2-1; unclear D gene. The CDR3 runs to 15 residues. CDR1 and CDR2 (germline): WNHNN, SYGVQD (reference sequence). V was shortened by 2 bases and J by 6 bases, with 14 bases between the two germline ends.